One sample yielded the 20 T cell receptor beta chains listed below, sequenced in a study of T cell repertoires in cytomegalovirus infection. One entry per CDR3 protein results from TCRdb running MiXCR on the reads. The sample lists 160,000 or so distinct CDR3 sequences; approximately 17% were seen once. Sequencing input: CD8+ T cells from PBMCs. Receptor source: a human donor in good health (CMV status not recorded). Some clones in this sample may be carry-over from other donors' samples.

This clonotype was seen only a few times. This chain connects TRBV28 to TRBJ2-3; D is ambiguous. V was trimmed by 3 bases and J by 0 bases, leaving 10 bases between them. CDR1 is MDHEN, CDR2 SYDVKM, per germline. This CDR3 has 15 residues. The CDR3 sequence: CASSLREASTDTQYF. For the CDR3, the DNA is TGTGCCAGCAGTTTGCGAGAGGCGAGCACAGATACGCAGTATTTT.

This clonotype was seen only a few times. The J gene is TRBJ2-7, the V gene TRBV2; D unresolved. The CDR3 covers 12 residues. Trimming stripped 8 bases from V and 2 bases from J, with 10 bases between. Germline V gene sequence: CDR1 SNHLY, CDR2 FYNNEI. The CDR3: CASDPGTYEQYF. The CDR3 nucleotides read TGTGCCAGCGATCCAGGTACCTACGAGCAGTACTTC.

V gene TRBV7-9 combines with J gene TRBJ1-4; 9 bases are shared with TRBD1. Germline CDR1 is SEHNR and CDR2 is FQNEAQ (reference sequence). After removal of 4 bases from V and 1 base from J, the junction contained 1 base not matched to a gene. This CDR3 spans 15 amino acids. CDR3 in DNA: TGTGCCAGCAGCTGGGGACAGGGAACTAATGAAAAACTGTTTTTT. Protein sequence: CASSWGQGTNEKLFF.

The chain couples TRBV7-3 to TRBJ2-1; D is perhaps TRBD2 (6 bases). Germline V gives CDR1 SGHTA, CDR2 FQGTGA. Between the trimmed V and J ends, which lost 5 bases and 8 bases, there was a span of 22 bases. The CDR3 runs 16 residues. CDR3 sequence (DNA): TGTGCCAGCAGCCCCCGGCGGGCGGGAAAGAGTTATGAGCAGTTCTTC. Protein: CASSPRRAGKSYEQFF. Supplemented by reference TRBV7-3 and TRBJ2-1, the full variable domain reads GAGVSQTPSNKVTEKGKYVELRCDPISGHTALYWYRQSLGQGPEFLIYFQGTGAADDSGLPNDRFFAVRPEGSVSTLKIQRTERGDSAVYLCASSPRRAGKSYEQFFGPGTRLTVL.

The sample holds a few counts of this clonotype. The CDR3, as DNA: TGTGCCAGCAGTCCGGGACCCGAGCAGTACTTC. It codes for CASSPGPEQYF. The chain joins TRBV12-3 or TRBV12-4 to TRBJ2-7, with D possibly called TRBD1 or TRBD2 (5 bases each). Deletions cut 5 bases from V and 6 bases from J, with 8 bases between. The CDR3 extends over 11 amino acids.

This clonotype was seen only a few times. The gene calls are TRBV7-2 and TRBJ2-1; maybe TRBD2 (5 bases). Per the germline V gene, CDR1 is SGHTA and CDR2 is FQGNSA. V was shortened by 3 bases and J by 0 bases, with 12 bases between the two germline ends. The length of the CDR3 is 16 residues. This CDR3 is CASSLYGGRSYNEQFF. The CDR3 DNA follows: TGTGCCAGCAGCTTGTACGGAGGTCGCTCCTACAATGAGCAGTTCTTC.

This clonotype turned up a few times. The chain links TRBV2 to TRBJ2-5; 10 nucleotides agree with TRBD2. Germline V lookup: CDR1 SNHLY, CDR2 FYNNEI. CDR3 length: 15 residues. The trim removed 3 bases at V and 4 bases at J, leaving 5 bases unmatched. This chain's CDR3 is CASSDQREGGETQYF. The CDR3 DNA is TGTGCCAGCAGTGATCAGCGGGAGGGAGGAGAGACCCAGTACTTC.

This clonotype was seen only a few times. V and J are TRBV9 and TRBJ2-1; D possibly corresponds to TRBD2 (6 bases). The CDR3 has 15 residues. Trimming removed 3 bases at V and 5 bases at J, with 15 bases between. The germline V gene has CDR1 SGDLS and CDR2 YYNGEE. The CDR3 coding sequence is TGTGCCAGCAGCGAAGAACTAGCTACCGACAATGAGCAGTTCTTC. Protein product: CASSEELATDNEQFF.

V and J are TRBV7-8 and TRBJ2-7, with 9 positions matching TRBD1. Germline lookup yields CDR1 SGHVS and CDR2 FQNEAQ. The V and J ends lost 6 bases and 6 bases, in that order; junction bases with no gene match: 15. The CDR3 is made up of 16 amino acids. CDR3 sequence: CASSSRDRAKWGEQYF. In DNA form, the CDR3 reads TGTGCCAGCAGTTCTCGGGACAGGGCCAAATGGGGCGAGCAGTACTTC.

This clonotype turned up a few times. The V call is TRBV7-8, the J call TRBJ2-1; 10 positions match TRBD2. This CDR3 region has 15 residues. The germline CDR1 and CDR2 sequences are SGHVS and FQNEAQ. V was pared by 3 bases and J by 7 bases, with 6 bases of the junction left unmatched. The chain's CDR3 is CASSFSGGAGNEQFF. CDR3 nucleotide sequence: TGTGCCAGCAGCTTCAGCGGGGGGGCTGGGAATGAGCAGTTCTTC.

This clonotype has only a few counts. The chain carries TRBV29-1 and TRBJ1-4; 9 nucleotides match TRBD1. The CDR3 runs 14 residues. Germline lookup yields CDR1 SQVTM and CDR2 ANQGSEA. With V trimmed by 6 bases and J by 6 bases, 8 bases remained unmatched. CDR3: CSVTGTGLDEKLFF. CDR3 DNA sequence: TGCAGCGTGACAGGGACAGGGCTGGATGAAAAACTGTTTTTT.

The rearrangement joins TRBV5-1 to TRBJ2-1, with D possibly being TRBD2 (5 bases). Trimming cost V 0 bases and J 2 bases, with 15 bases left between them. CDR3 length: 17 residues. The germline V gene has CDR1 SGHRS and CDR2 YFSETQ. The CDR3 spells CASSLGLGSGPYNEQFF. The DNA for the CDR3 is TGCGCCAGCAGCTTGGGGCTTGGGAGCGGACCCTACAATGAGCAGTTCTTC.

In nucleotides, the CDR3 is TGTGCCAGCAGTTACAGACCGGGACAGGGGACCCACAATGAGCAGTTCTTC. Translating gives CASSYRPGQGTHNEQFF. The chain carries TRBV6-5 and TRBJ2-1; 10 nucleotides match TRBD1. Germline CDR1 reads MNHEY; CDR2 reads SVGAGI. This CDR3 region has 17 residues. Unmatched junction bases numbered 9, after V lost 2 bases and J lost 5 bases.

V gene TRBV6-2 or TRBV6-3 combines with J gene TRBJ2-7; D gene unclear. This CDR3 region has 15 residues. The germline V gene has CDR1 MNHEY and CDR2 SVGEGT. Deletions cut 6 bases from V and 0 bases from J, with 15 bases between. CDR3 nucleotides: TGTGCCAGCAGCCCCTTCGCGACCAGCTCCTACGAGCAGTACTTC. This encodes CASSPFATSSYEQYF.

This clonotype was recorded a few times. The chain is built from TRBV6-6 and TRBJ2-5; 7 bases align to TRBD1. CDR3 length: 15 amino acids. The germline CDR1 and CDR2 sequences are MNHNY and SVGAGI (reference sequence). V gave up 4 bases and J gave up 2 bases; unmatched junction bases: 7. As DNA, the CDR3 is TGTGCCAGCAGTTCCCTGGGACAGATTCAAGAGACCCAGTACTTC. Residues: CASSSLGQIQETQYF.

The chain uses TRBV7-6 and TRBJ2-7, with D perhaps matching TRBD1 (6 bases). Germline V lookup: CDR1 SGHVS, CDR2 FNYEAQ. CDR3 length: 15 amino acids. V lost 1 base and J lost 2, with 12 bases in between. The CDR3 nucleotides are TGTGCCAGCAGCTTAGGTCAGGGACAAGCCTACGAGCAGTACTTC. The encoded protein is CASSLGQGQAYEQYF.

V is TRBV29-1 and J is TRBJ2-6, with 9 bases fitting TRBD1. Germline CDR1 SQVTM, CDR2 ANQGSEA. J was trimmed by 0 bases and V by 6 bases; bases with no gene match: 6. The CDR3 sequence is 16 residues long. Written as DNA, the CDR3 is TGCAGCGTGCGGACAGGGGTCCTCTCTGGGGCCAACGTCCTGACTTTC. Protein product: CSVRTGVLSGANVLTF.

The genes are TRBV3-1 and TRBJ1-2; D might be TRBD1 (5 bases). V gave up 4 bases and J gave up 3 bases, with 18 bases separating them. The CDR3 loop spans 16 amino acids. The germline V gene encodes CDR1 LGHDT and CDR2 YNNKEL (reference sequence). As DNA, the CDR3 is TGTGCCAGCAGCCCCTATGGGGGTGAGAGTTACTATGGCTACACCTTC. Its protein is CASSPYGGESYYGYTF.

CDR3 sequence: CASSLTGSTGELFF. The CDR3 region has the DNA TGTGCCAGCAGTCTAACAGGGTCCACCGGGGAGCTGTTTTTT. The J gene is TRBJ2-2, the V gene TRBV6-2 or TRBV6-3; D might be TRBD1 (6 bases). CDR1 and CDR2 from the germline V gene are MNHEY and SVGEGT. V lost 5 bases, J lost 4 bases, and 11 bases lay in between. This CDR3 comprises 14 residues.

The J gene is TRBJ1-2, the V gene TRBV7-2; 8 bases agree with TRBD1. The CDR3 has 15 residues. CDR1 and CDR2 (germline): SGHTA, FQGNSA. Germline trimming cut 5 bases from V and 1 base from J; bases unmatched to any gene: 6. Written as DNA, the CDR3 is TGTGCCAGCAGCCCGGGACAGGCTAGTAACTATGGCTACACCTTC. Translated: CASSPGQASNYGYTF.